This T cell receptor (beta chain) was obtained from a study of graft-versus-host responses after intestinal transplantation. Study as a whole: Anti-thymocyte globulin induction, then tacrolimus and steroids for about 3 years, went to all recipients.

Germline values: CDR1 LNHDA, CDR2 SQIVND (reference sequence). Trimming took 8 bases from V and 3 from J, leaving 14 bases between them. The CDR3 totals 13 residues. Sequencing used immunoSEQ multiplex PCR; TCRdb keeps in-frame clones, though not all of them. This sample yields fewer than 85,000 clones, of which around 95% are seen a single time; around 0.56% belongs to the top ten. A remark on this clone: Its matching antigen is unknown.

V gene TRBV19 combines with J gene TRBJ2-7; either TRBD1 or TRBD2 may fit D (5 bases each). This TCR derives from a human donor who received an intestinal transplant. The source was unstimulated CD8+ T cells sorted from spleen or lymph node cells, collected before intestinal transplant. CDR3 sequence (DNA): TGTGCCAGTCGAGGGACCGCCGGCTACGAGCAGTACTTC. This codes for CASRGTAGYEQYF.